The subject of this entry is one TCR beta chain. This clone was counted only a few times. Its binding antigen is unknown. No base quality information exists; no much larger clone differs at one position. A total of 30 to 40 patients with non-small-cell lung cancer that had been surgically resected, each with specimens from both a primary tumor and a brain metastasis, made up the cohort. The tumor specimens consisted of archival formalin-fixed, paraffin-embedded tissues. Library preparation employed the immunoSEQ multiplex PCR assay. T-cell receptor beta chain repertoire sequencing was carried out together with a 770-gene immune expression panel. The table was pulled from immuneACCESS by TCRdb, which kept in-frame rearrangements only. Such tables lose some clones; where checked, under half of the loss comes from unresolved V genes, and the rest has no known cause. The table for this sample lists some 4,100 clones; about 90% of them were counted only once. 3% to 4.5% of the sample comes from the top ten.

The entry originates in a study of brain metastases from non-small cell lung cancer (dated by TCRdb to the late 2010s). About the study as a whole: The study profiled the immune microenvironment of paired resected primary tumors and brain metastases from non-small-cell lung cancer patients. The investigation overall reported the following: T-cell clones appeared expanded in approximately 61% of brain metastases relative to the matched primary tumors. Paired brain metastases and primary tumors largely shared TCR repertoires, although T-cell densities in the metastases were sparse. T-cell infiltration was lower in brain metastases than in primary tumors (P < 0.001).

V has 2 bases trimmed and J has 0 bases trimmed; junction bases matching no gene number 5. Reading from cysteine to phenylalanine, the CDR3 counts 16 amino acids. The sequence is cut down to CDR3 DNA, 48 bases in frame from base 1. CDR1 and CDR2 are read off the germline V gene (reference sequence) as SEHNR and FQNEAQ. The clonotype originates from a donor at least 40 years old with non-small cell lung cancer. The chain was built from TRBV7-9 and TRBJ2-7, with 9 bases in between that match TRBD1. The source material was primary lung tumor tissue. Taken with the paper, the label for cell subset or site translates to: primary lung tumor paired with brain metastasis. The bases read TGTGCCAGCAGCTTACAGCGGACAGGGGACTCCTACGAGCAGTACTTC. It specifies CASSLQRTGDSYEQYF.